These T cell receptor beta chains were read from a single sample in a study of T cells in localized non-small cell lung cancer. Sequencing used immunoSEQ multiplex PCR; TCRdb keeps in-frame clones, though not all of them. Here the sample spans approximately 41,000 clones, approximately 86% being singletons. This specimen consisted of peripheral blood, obtained before any cancer treatment. The receptors were sampled from a woman aged 18 to 55 with stage III lung adenocarcinoma. Each CDR3 is given with its conserved first and last residue. The D gene is left open where the match is weak. A clone size is listed for some rows: how often the clone was seen (once, few, many), or a class if it is expanded.

J gene: TRBJ1-1; clone size: NA; D gene: NA; V gene: TRBV11-3; CDR3 DNA: TGTGCCAGCAGCTCGGGACGCACGAACACTGAAGCTTTCTTT; CDR3 protein: CASSSGRTNTEAFF
J gene: TRBJ1-2; clone size: medium-sized; D gene: TRBD1; V gene: TRBV6-6; CDR3 DNA: TGTGCCAGCAGTGCCGGGACAGGGGCTAGATATGGCTACACCTTC; CDR3 protein: CASSAGTGARYGYTF
J gene: TRBJ1-6; clone size: NA; D gene: TRBD1; V gene: TRBV30; CDR3 DNA: TGTGCCTGTCGGACGAGACAGGGTTATTCACCCCTCCACTTT; CDR3 protein: CACRTRQGYSPLHF
J gene: TRBJ1-1; clone size: NA; D gene: TRBD1; V gene: TRBV5-1; CDR3 DNA: TGCGCCAGCAGCTCCATTTCTGTCATCTTTGGACAGGGGGAGAACACTGAAGCTTTCTTT; CDR3 protein: CASSSISVIFGQGENTEAFF
J gene: TRBJ2-6; clone size: NA; D gene: NA; V gene: TRBV11-2; CDR3 DNA: TGTGCCAGCAGCTCCATTCGACAGATATCCCCCGCCGGGGCCAACGTCCTGACTTTC; CDR3 protein: CASSSIRQISPAGANVLTF
J gene: TRBJ2-1; clone size: NA; D gene: TRBD1; V gene: TRBV4-2; CDR3 DNA: TGTGCCAGCAGCCAATACCCCCAGGGGGCCTACAATGAGCAGTTCTTC; CDR3 protein: CASSQYPQGAYNEQFF
J gene: TRBJ1-1; clone size: NA; D gene: NA; V gene: TRBV10-1; CDR3 DNA: TGCGCCAGCAGTGAGGCACATGGCGCTACGGCTTTCTTT; CDR3 protein: CASSEAHGATAFF
J gene: TRBJ1-6; clone size: NA; D gene: NA; V gene: TRBV13; CDR3 DNA: TGTGCCAGCAGCTTACGGAGGGGTAATTCACCCCTCCACTTT; CDR3 protein: CASSLRRGNSPLHF
J gene: TRBJ2-7; clone size: NA; D gene: NA; V gene: TRBV30; CDR3 DNA: TGTGCCTGGAGTGTAAGTCAGGGGGGCTACGAGCAGTACTTC; CDR3 protein: CAWSVSQGGYEQYF
J gene: TRBJ2-1; clone size: NA; D gene: NA; V gene: TRBV11-3; CDR3 DNA: TGTGCCAGCAGCTTAGATGGGTTTAGTGAGCAGTTCTTC; CDR3 protein: CASSLDGFSEQFF
J gene: TRBJ1-5; clone size: few; D gene: NA; V gene: TRBV28; CDR3 DNA: TGTGCCAGCAGTTTGGCAACGGGGGGGTTGCAGCCCCAGCATTTT; CDR3 protein: CASSLATGGLQPQHF
J gene: TRBJ1-1; clone size: NA; D gene: NA; V gene: TRBV4-1; CDR3 DNA: TGCGCCAGCAGCCAAGGAGGGGGAAGGACTGAAGCTTTCTTT; CDR3 protein: CASSQGGGRTEAFF
J gene: TRBJ1-4; clone size: NA; D gene: NA; V gene: TRBV5-1; CDR3 DNA: TGCGCCAGCAGCCTACAGGGCGCGACTCTGTTTTTT; CDR3 protein: CASSLQGATLFF
J gene: TRBJ2-7; clone size: NA; D gene: NA; V gene: TRBV5-4; CDR3 DNA: TGTGCCAGCAGCAACGTCAGGCAAACCTACGAGCAGTACTTC; CDR3 protein: CASSNVRQTYEQYF
J gene: TRBJ2-5; clone size: NA; D gene: TRBD2; V gene: TRBV4-1; CDR3 DNA: TGCGCCAGCAGCCGAGCGGGGGCTGGGGAGACCCAGTACTTC; CDR3 protein: CASSRAGAGETQYF
J gene: TRBJ1-2; clone size: NA; D gene: NA; V gene: TRBV19; CDR3 DNA: TGTGCCAGTAGTATAGGACAGAACCATGGCTACACCTTC; CDR3 protein: CASSIGQNHGYTF
J gene: TRBJ2-3; clone size: NA; D gene: TRBD1; V gene: TRBV11-3; CDR3 DNA: TGTGCCAGCAGCTTAGGGGACAGGGGGCAGGATACGCAGTATTTT; CDR3 protein: CASSLGDRGQDTQYF
J gene: TRBJ2-7; clone size: NA; D gene: NA; V gene: TRBV4-1; CDR3 DNA: TGCGCCAGCAGCCAAGTTTTGGACAGAGACTACGAGCAGTACTTC; CDR3 protein: CASSQVLDRDYEQYF
J gene: TRBJ2-7; clone size: NA; D gene: TRBD1; V gene: TRBV5-4; CDR3 DNA: TGTGCCAGCAGCGACGGGACAGGAAGCTACGAGCAGTACTTC; CDR3 protein: CASSDGTGSYEQYF
J gene: TRBJ2-5; clone size: NA; D gene: NA; V gene: TRBV10-3; CDR3 DNA: TGTGCCACCAGCTCTCTTCAAGAGACCCAGTACTTC; CDR3 protein: CATSSLQETQYF